Detailed here is one T cell receptor beta chain. Method: immunoSEQ multiplex PCR; TCRdb's copy keeps in-frame clones and lacks some. The table shows some 40,000 clones, with 80% to 90% occurring only once. Germline V CDR1 and CDR2: MNHNS, SASEGT. V was pared by 2 bases and J by 9 bases, with 3 bases of the junction left unmatched. The CDR3 spans 15 residues. This entry is derived from a study of T cell changes during pregnancy in multiple sclerosis. This TCR was sampled from a female donor with multiple sclerosis, enrolled in a pregnancy study. This chain connects TRBV6-1 to TRBJ1-6; 11 bases map to TRBD1. The source material was CD4+ T cells from peripheral blood mononuclear cells, sampled in the first trimester of pregnancy. CDR3 protein: CASSEFGTGGSPLHF. The CDR3 DNA follows: TGTGCCAGCAGTGAATTCGGGACAGGGGGTTCACCCCTCCACTTT.